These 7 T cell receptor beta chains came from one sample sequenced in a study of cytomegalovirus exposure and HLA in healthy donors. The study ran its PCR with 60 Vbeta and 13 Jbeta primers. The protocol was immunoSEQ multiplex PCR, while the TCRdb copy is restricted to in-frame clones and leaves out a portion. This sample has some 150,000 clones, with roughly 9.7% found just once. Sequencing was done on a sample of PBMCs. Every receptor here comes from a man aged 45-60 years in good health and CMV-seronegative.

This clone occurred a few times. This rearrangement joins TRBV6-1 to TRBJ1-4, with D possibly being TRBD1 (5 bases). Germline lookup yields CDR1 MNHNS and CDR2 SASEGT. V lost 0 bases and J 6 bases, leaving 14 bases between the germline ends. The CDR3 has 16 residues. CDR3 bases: TGTGCCAGCAGTGAAGCGGGGACCCCGGGGGATGAAAAACTGTTTTTT. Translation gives CASSEAGTPGDEKLFF.

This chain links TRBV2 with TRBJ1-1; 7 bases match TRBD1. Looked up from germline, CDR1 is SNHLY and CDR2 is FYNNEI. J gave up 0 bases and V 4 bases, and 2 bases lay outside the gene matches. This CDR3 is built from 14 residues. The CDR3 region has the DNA TGTGCCAGCAGTGTGGGACAGATGAACACTGAAGCTTTCTTT. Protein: CASSVGQMNTEAFF.

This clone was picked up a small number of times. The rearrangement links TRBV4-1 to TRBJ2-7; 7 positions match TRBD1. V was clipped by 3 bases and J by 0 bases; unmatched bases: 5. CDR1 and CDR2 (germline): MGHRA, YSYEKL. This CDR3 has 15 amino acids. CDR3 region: CASSHLRDSSYEQYF. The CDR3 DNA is TGCGCCAGCAGCCACCTCCGGGACAGCTCCTACGAGCAGTACTTC.

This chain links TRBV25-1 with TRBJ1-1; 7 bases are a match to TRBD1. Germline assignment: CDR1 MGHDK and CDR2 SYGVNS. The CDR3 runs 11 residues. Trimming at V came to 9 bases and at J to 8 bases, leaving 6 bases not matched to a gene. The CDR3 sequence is CASQGGPEAFF. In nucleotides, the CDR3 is TGTGCCAGTCAGGGGGGTCCCGAAGCTTTCTTT. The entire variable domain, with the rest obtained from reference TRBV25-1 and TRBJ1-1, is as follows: EADIYQTPRYLVIGTGKKITLECSQTMGHDKMYWYQQDPGMELHLIHYSYGVNSTEKGDLSSESTVSRIRTEHFPLTLESARPSHTSQYLCASQGGPEAFFGQGTRLTVV.

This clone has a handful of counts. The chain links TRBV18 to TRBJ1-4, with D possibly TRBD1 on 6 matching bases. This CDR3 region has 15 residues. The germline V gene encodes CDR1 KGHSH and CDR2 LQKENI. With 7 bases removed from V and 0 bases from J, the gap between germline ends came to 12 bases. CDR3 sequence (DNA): TGTGCCAGCTTACGGGACACCACAACTAATGAAAAACTGTTTTTT. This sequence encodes CASLRDTTTNEKLFF.

CDR3 sequence: CASSLGGTGQETQYF. DNA of the CDR3: TGTGCCAGCAGCTTAGGAGGGACAGGCCAAGAGACCCAGTACTTC. The chain recombines TRBV7-2 with TRBJ2-5; 8 nucleotides align to TRBD1. With V trimmed by 1 base and J by 1 base, 2 bases remained unmatched. The CDR3 is made up of 15 amino acids. Germline loops: CDR1 SGHTA, CDR2 FQGNSA.

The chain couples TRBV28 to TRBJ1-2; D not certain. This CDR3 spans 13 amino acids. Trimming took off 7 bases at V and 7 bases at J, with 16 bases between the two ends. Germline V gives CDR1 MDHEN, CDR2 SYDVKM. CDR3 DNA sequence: TGTGCCAGCAAGCGGACCATCTACGGTGGCTACACCTTC. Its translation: CASKRTIYGGYTF.